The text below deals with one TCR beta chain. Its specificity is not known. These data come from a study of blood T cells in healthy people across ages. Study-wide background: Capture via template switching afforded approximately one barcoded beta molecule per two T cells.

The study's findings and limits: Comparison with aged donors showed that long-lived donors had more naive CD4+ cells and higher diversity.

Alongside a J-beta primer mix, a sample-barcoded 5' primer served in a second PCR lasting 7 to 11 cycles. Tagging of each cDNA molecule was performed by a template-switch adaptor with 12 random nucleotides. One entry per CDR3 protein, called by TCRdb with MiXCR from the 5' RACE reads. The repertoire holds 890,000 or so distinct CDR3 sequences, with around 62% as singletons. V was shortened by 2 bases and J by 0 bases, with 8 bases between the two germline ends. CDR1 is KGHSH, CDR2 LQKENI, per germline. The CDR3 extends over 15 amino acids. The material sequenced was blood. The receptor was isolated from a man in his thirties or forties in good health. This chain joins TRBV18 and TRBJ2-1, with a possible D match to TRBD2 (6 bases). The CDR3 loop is CASSPGTRSYNEQFF. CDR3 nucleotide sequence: TGTGCCAGCTCACCAGGGACTCGCTCCTACAATGAGCAGTTCTTC.